The rows below give T cell receptor beta chains drawn from one sample of a study of T-cell memory formation after mild COVID-19. TCRdb reprocessed the 5' RACE reads via MiXCR and lists one record per CDR3 protein. Among over 250,000 distinct CDR3 sequences, 15% were seen once, and the ten largest hold 22%. The sample consisted of PBMCs or a T cell subset sorted from them (not recorded which). These receptors all stem from a man aged 18 to 29 who had mild COVID-19 (a few samples of this study predate the infection). Cell type and time point are not known. Each CDR3 is given with its conserved first and last residue. The order of the fields is J gene, CDR3 length, D gene, V gene, clone size, CDR3 protein, CDR3 DNA. D genes are given only for firm matches. Clone size is not always given. Where it is, it says once, few, many or a class for expanded clones.

J: TRBJ2-3
length: 14
D: .
V: TRBV4-2
size: .
CDR3: CASSPDSLTDTQYF
DNA: TGTGCCAGCAGCCCTGACAGCCTCACAGATACGCAGTATTTT

J: TRBJ1-4
length: 13
D: .
V: TRBV18
size: few
CDR3: CASSPNSNEKLFF
DNA: TGTGCCAGCTCACCAAACAGTAATGAAAAACTGTTTTTT

J: TRBJ2-5
length: 16
D: .
V: TRBV30
size: few
CDR3: CAWRSLGAIVYETQYF
DNA: TGTGCCTGGAGGAGTCTCGGGGCCATCGTATACGAGACCCAGTACTTC

J: TRBJ2-3
length: 16
D: TRBD2
V: TRBV6-5
size: few
CDR3: CASRTTSGGRTDTQYF
DNA: TGTGCCAGCAGGACGACTAGCGGGGGGCGGACAGATACGCAGTATTTT

J: TRBJ2-3
length: 18
D: TRBD2
V: TRBV10-3
size: many
CDR3: CATKGGLAVERGTDTQYF
DNA: TGTGCCACCAAGGGGGGACTAGCGGTCGAAAGGGGCACAGATACGCAGTATTTT

J: TRBJ2-2
length: 16
D: TRBD1
V: TRBV2
size: few
CDR3: CASSRQGPTNTGELFF
DNA: TGTGCCAGCAGCAGACAGGGACCTACGAACACCGGGGAGCTGTTTTTT

J: TRBJ2-3
length: 14
D: .
V: TRBV10-1
size: .
CDR3: CASSPSVGPDTQYF
DNA: TGCGCCAGCAGCCCATCCGTGGGACCAGATACGCAGTATTTT

J: TRBJ1-1
length: 15
D: .
V: TRBV6-2/TRBV6-3
size: few
CDR3: CASTHREALNTEAFF
DNA: TGTGCCAGCACCCACAGGGAAGCGCTGAACACTGAAGCTTTCTTT

J: TRBJ2-1
length: 15
D: .
V: TRBV29-1
size: few
CDR3: CSVDFPGESYNEQFF
DNA: TGCAGCGTTGATTTCCCGGGGGAATCATACAATGAGCAGTTCTTC

J: TRBJ2-1
length: 12
D: .
V: TRBV30
size: few
CDR3: CAWSDYYSEQFF
DNA: TGTGCCTGGAGTGACTACTACAGTGAGCAGTTCTTC

J: TRBJ2-7
length: 13
D: .
V: TRBV12-3/TRBV12-4
size: many
CDR3: CASSPPSSYEQYF
DNA: TGTGCCAGCAGCCCCCCAAGCTCCTACGAGCAGTACTTC

J: TRBJ2-3
length: 16
D: .
V: TRBV27
size: few
CDR3: CASSLWFGQQADTQYF
DNA: TGTGCCAGCAGTTTATGGTTCGGACAGCAGGCAGATACGCAGTATTTT

J: TRBJ1-2
length: 20
D: .
V: TRBV6-5
size: .
CDR3: CASSYSNLRGLGALNYGYTF
DNA: TGTGCCAGCAGTTACTCGAACCTCCGGGGGCTCGGGGCTCTTAACTATGGCTACACCTTC

J: TRBJ2-3
length: 15
D: .
V: TRBV6-5
size: many
CDR3: CASSYSLRRTDTQYF
DNA: TGTGCCAGCAGTTACTCCCTGAGGAGAACAGATACGCAGTATTTT

J: TRBJ2-7
length: 13
D: .
V: TRBV29-1
size: few
CDR3: CSVEMDREGTRVF
DNA: TGCAGCGTTGAGATGGACAGGGAAGGGACTAGGGTGTTC

J: TRBJ1-5
length: 13
D: .
V: TRBV11-2
size: few
CDR3: CASSGHLNQPQHF
DNA: TGTGCCAGCAGCGGACACTTAAATCAGCCCCAGCATTTT

J: TRBJ2-3
length: 23
D: TRBD2
V: TRBV9
size: .
CDR3: CASSPEASGGPIVDLADTDTQYF
DNA: TGTGCCAGCAGCCCAGAGGCTAGCGGGGGGCCCATCGTTGATTTGGCGGACACAGATACGCAGTATTTT

J: TRBJ1-5
length: 14
D: .
V: TRBV3-1
size: few
CDR3: CASSQGGGHQPQHF
DNA: TGTGCCAGCAGCCAAGGGGGAGGGCATCAGCCCCAGCATTTT

J: TRBJ2-2
length: 15
D: TRBD1
V: TRBV7-9
size: .
CDR3: CASSLQGAGTGELFF
DNA: TGTGCCAGCAGCTTACAGGGGGCCGGCACCGGGGAGCTGTTTTTT

J: TRBJ2-3
length: 15
D: TRBD2
V: TRBV5-1
size: .
CDR3: CASSLRGGQEETQYF
DNA: TGCGCCAGCAGCTTACGGGGGGGCCAAGAAGAGACGCAGTATTTT

J: TRBJ1-4
length: 13
D: .
V: TRBV28
size: .
CDR3: CATEGGGGEKLFF
DNA: TGTGCCACCGAGGGAGGCGGTGGGGAAAAACTGTTTTTT

J: TRBJ2-2
length: 16
D: .
V: TRBV6-5
size: few
CDR3: CASSYSSQRNAGELFF
DNA: TGTGCCAGCAGTTACTCTAGCCAGAGAAACGCCGGGGAGCTGTTTTTT

J: TRBJ2-1
length: 15
D: .
V: TRBV5-1
size: many
CDR3: CASKPLGGNDNEQFF
DNA: TGCGCCAGCAAGCCCCTTGGTGGGAATGACAATGAGCAGTTCTTC

J: TRBJ2-7
length: 14
D: TRBD2
V: TRBV12-3/TRBV12-4
size: few
CDR3: CASNLAGGRDEQYF
DNA: TGTGCCAGCAACCTAGCGGGGGGGCGGGACGAGCAGTACTTC

J: TRBJ2-2
length: 14
D: .
V: TRBV19
size: .
CDR3: CASSIPQGRKELFF
DNA: TGTGCCAGTAGTATCCCTCAGGGGAGGAAGGAGCTGTTTTTT

J: TRBJ2-1
length: 15
D: .
V: TRBV7-3
size: few
CDR3: CASSPGGPSYNEQFF
DNA: TGTGCCAGCAGCCCCGGGGGACCGTCCTACAATGAGCAGTTCTTC

J: TRBJ2-3
length: 14
D: .
V: TRBV4-3
size: many
CDR3: CASSHDSRADTQYF
DNA: TGCGCCAGCAGCCACGATAGCAGGGCAGATACGCAGTATTTT

J: TRBJ2-5
length: 16
D: .
V: TRBV27
size: .
CDR3: CASSLTARGRQETQYF
DNA: TGTGCCAGCAGTTTGACAGCGCGGGGACGACAAGAGACCCAGTACTTC

J: TRBJ1-5
length: 15
D: TRBD1
V: TRBV7-2
size: few
CDR3: CASSSTGSWSQPQHF
DNA: TGTGCCAGCAGCTCGACAGGGTCGTGGAGTCAGCCCCAGCATTTT

J: TRBJ2-1
length: 13
D: TRBD2
V: TRBV28
size: many
CDR3: CASSLSGGNEQFF
DNA: TGTGCCAGCAGTTTATCGGGGGGGAATGAGCAGTTCTTC

J: TRBJ1-1
length: 16
D: TRBD1
V: TRBV7-9
size: .
CDR3: CASSFRPGGRSTEAFF
DNA: TGTGCCAGCAGCTTTAGGCCAGGGGGACGATCCACTGAAGCTTTCTTT

J: TRBJ1-2
length: 13
D: .
V: TRBV5-6
size: .
CDR3: CASSLAEGQGYTF
DNA: TGTGCCAGCAGCTTGGCCGAAGGGCAAGGCTACACCTTC

J: TRBJ1-3
length: 13
D: TRBD1
V: TRBV7-2
size: .
CDR3: CASGGQGGNTIYF
DNA: TGTGCCAGCGGGGGACAGGGTGGAAACACCATATATTTT

J: TRBJ2-1
length: 15
D: TRBD2
V: TRBV20-1
size: few
CDR3: CSALLLAGGRNEQFF
DNA: TGCAGTGCTCTATTACTAGCGGGGGGAAGGAATGAGCAGTTCTTC

J: TRBJ2-2
length: 14
D: .
V: TRBV29-1
size: .
CDR3: CSAKSGRDTGELFF
DNA: TGCAGCGCTAAGAGTGGTAGAGACACCGGGGAGCTGTTTTTT

J: TRBJ1-1
length: 14
D: .
V: TRBV20-1
size: few
CDR3: CSARDGRGATEAFF
DNA: TGCAGTGCTAGAGATGGGAGGGGGGCGACTGAAGCTTTCTTT

J: TRBJ2-1
length: 15
D: TRBD2
V: TRBV5-5
size: .
CDR3: CASSFGAGGYNEQFF
DNA: TGTGCCAGCAGCTTTGGAGCGGGGGGGTACAATGAGCAGTTCTTC

J: TRBJ2-1
length: 16
D: TRBD2
V: TRBV20-1
size: few
CDR3: CSARPSGGALWNEQFF
DNA: TGCAGTGCTAGGCCTAGCGGGGGGGCCTTATGGAATGAGCAGTTCTTC

J: TRBJ2-7
length: 13
D: .
V: TRBV20-1
size: few
CDR3: CSAPKGGSYEQYF
DNA: TGCAGTGCTCCGAAGGGGGGAAGCTACGAGCAGTACTTC

J: TRBJ1-5
length: 17
D: .
V: TRBV4-3
size: .
CDR3: CASSQEYQGFGNQPQHF
DNA: TGCGCCAGCAGCCAAGAGTACCAGGGGTTCGGCAATCAGCCCCAGCATTTT

J: TRBJ1-6
length: 15
D: .
V: TRBV10-3
size: few
CDR3: CAISGQGRNNSPLHF
DNA: TGTGCCATCAGTGGCCAGGGCAGAAATAATTCACCCCTCCACTTT

J: TRBJ1-6
length: 15
D: .
V: TRBV5-4
size: .
CDR3: CASILYEGLDSPLHF
DNA: TGTGCCAGCATCCTGTATGAGGGACTCGATTCACCCCTCCACTTT

J: TRBJ2-1
length: 16
D: .
V: TRBV7-2
size: few
CDR3: CASSLLGAGSYNEQFF
DNA: TGTGCCAGCAGCCTCCTGGGCGCGGGCTCCTACAATGAGCAGTTCTTC

J: TRBJ1-1
length: 18
D: .
V: TRBV4-2
size: .
CDR3: CASSQFEIPDSGNTEAFF
DNA: TGTGCCAGCAGCCAATTCGAGATCCCTGACTCCGGGAACACTGAAGCTTTCTTT

J: TRBJ2-5
length: 14
D: .
V: TRBV9
size: .
CDR3: CASSVGFNQETQYF
DNA: TGTGCCAGCAGCGTAGGTTTTAACCAAGAGACCCAGTACTTC

J: TRBJ1-1
length: 13
D: .
V: TRBV20-1
size: .
CDR3: CSASAGSPTEAFF
DNA: TGCAGTGCTAGCGCAGGGTCTCCCACTGAAGCTTTCTTT

J: TRBJ2-7
length: 13
D: TRBD1
V: TRBV29-1
size: few
CDR3: CSTRTGTSYEQYF
DNA: TGCAGCACCCGGACAGGGACGTCCTACGAGCAGTACTTC

J: TRBJ1-6
length: 13
D: .
V: TRBV12-3/TRBV12-4
size: .
CDR3: CASSPRTVSPLHF
DNA: TGTGCCAGCAGTCCCCGGACTGTTTCACCCCTCCACTTT

J: TRBJ2-4
length: 13
D: .
V: TRBV5-5
size: many
CDR3: CASSGRRELNQYF
DNA: TGTGCCAGCAGCGGACGCCGGGAGTTGAATCAGTACTTC

J: TRBJ2-2
length: 15
D: TRBD1
V: TRBV7-2
size: few
CDR3: CASSLWTGIVGELFF
DNA: TGTGCCAGCAGCTTGTGGACAGGGATCGTCGGGGAGCTGTTTTTT

J: TRBJ1-2
length: 13
D: .
V: TRBV24-1
size: few
CDR3: CATSDDSRKGYTF
DNA: TGTGCCACCAGTGACGACTCGCGTAAGGGCTACACCTTC

J: TRBJ2-5
length: 13
D: .
V: TRBV6-5
size: many
CDR3: CASSYGVKETQYF
DNA: TGTGCCAGCAGTTACGGGGTCAAAGAGACCCAGTACTTC

J: TRBJ2-7
length: 14
D: TRBD1
V: TRBV5-1
size: few
CDR3: CASTEGASSYEQYF
DNA: TGCGCCAGCACAGAGGGGGCTTCCTCCTACGAGCAGTACTTC